This entry lists 6 T cell receptor beta chains sequenced from one sample in a study of blood T cell repertoires in COVID-19. Sequencing was performed with immunoSEQ multiplex PCR; in TCRdb, only in-frame clones are kept and a portion is missing. Seen here are 90,000 or so clones, 90% to 95% observed once, and the top ten hold about 1.8%. The sample consisted of peripheral blood. The receptors shown here come from a human donor with active COVID-19. The donor label of this sample is uncertain.

J is TRBJ2-3 and V is TRBV9, with 10 bases lining up with TRBD2. Per germline, CDR1 SGDLS and CDR2 YYNGEE. This CDR3 comprises 17 residues. The J segment lost 9 bases and the V segment lost 0 bases, leaving 13 bases of the junction unmatched. The CDR3 is CASSVVGLAGATGTQYF. CDR3 DNA: TGTGCCAGCAGCGTAGTTGGGCTAGCGGGGGCCACGGGCACGCAGTATTTT.

The chain links TRBV5-6 to TRBJ2-7, with 8 bases aligning to TRBD1. Germline V gene sequence: CDR1 SGHDT, CDR2 YYEEEE. With V trimmed by 4 bases and J by 6 bases, 12 bases remained unmatched. The CDR3 has 15 residues. In DNA, the CDR3 is TGTGCCAGCAGCGGGACCGGGACAGGCCTCGTCGAGCAGTACTTC. Amino acid sequence: CASSGTGTGLVEQYF.

The chain links TRBV2 to TRBJ2-7, with D perhaps matching TRBD1 (6 bases). This CDR3 region has 14 residues. Germline values: CDR1 SNHLY, CDR2 FYNNEI. Trimming took 9 bases from V and 0 from J, leaving 15 bases between them. The CDR3 sequence is CASTGPRSSYEQYF. For the CDR3, the DNA is TGTGCCAGTACAGGGCCCAGGAGCTCCTACGAGCAGTACTTC.

The chain has TRBV11-2 and TRBJ2-5; the match to TRBD2 covers 12 bases. The V gene's germline CDR1 is SGHAT and CDR2 FQNNGV. V was clipped by 1 base and J by 5 bases; unmatched bases: 5. The CDR3 is 16 residues long. The CDR3 DNA is TGTGCCAGCAGCTTAGGGCGGACTAGCGGGGAGGAGACCCAGTACTTC. Residues: CASSLGRTSGEETQYF.

The V call is TRBV28, the J call TRBJ2-7; perhaps TRBD2 as D (5 bases). The CDR3 runs to 14 residues. V dropped 0 bases and J dropped 4 bases, with 10 bases sitting between them. Germline CDR1 and CDR2: MDHEN and SYDVKM. DNA of the CDR3: TGTGCCAGCAGTTTATGGAGGGTAGGGTACGAGCAGTACTTC. Translating it yields CASSLWRVGYEQYF.

The chain has TRBV19 and TRBJ1-5; 7 bases align to TRBD1. The CDR3 loop spans 17 amino acids. Germline V CDR1 and CDR2: LNHDA, SQIVND (reference sequence). The ends lost 5 bases at V and 1 base at J; junction bases unmatched: 11. As DNA, the CDR3 is TGTGCCAGTAGTCGTAACGGACAGGAGATCAGCAATCAGCCCCAGCATTTT. Translated, it gives CASSRNGQEISNQPQHF.